The next 5 T cell receptor beta chains were all read from a single sample in a study of blood T cell repertoires in COVID-19. Generated by immunoSEQ multiplex PCR, the TCRdb table keeps only in-frame clones and is missing some. The sample lists 170,000 or so clones; over 75% were seen once. The sequenced sample was PBMCs or T cells enriched from blood (not recorded which). The source of these receptors is a woman aged 45-60 years who had recovered from COVID-19.

The rearrangement uses TRBV5-4 and TRBJ2-3, with TRBD2 identical over 9 bases. The CDR3 consists of 16 residues. Germline V gene sequence: CDR1 SGHNT, CDR2 YYREEE (reference sequence). The V gene end was trimmed by 1 base and the J gene end by 0 bases; junction bases not matched to a gene: 3. The CDR3 coding sequence is TGTGCCAGCAGCTTGCCTAGCGGGGTGAGCACAGATACGCAGTATTTT. It is translated as CASSLPSGVSTDTQYF.

The CDR3 loop is CASSTRQVMNTEAFF. CDR3 bases: TGTGCCAGCAGCACCAGACAGGTCATGAACACTGAAGCTTTCTTT. The chain combines TRBV7-2 with TRBJ1-1; TRBD1 is a possible D gene (6 bases). V lost 5 bases and J lost 0, with 13 bases in between. The V gene's germline CDR1 is SGHTA and CDR2 FQGNSA. The CDR3 loop spans 15 amino acids.

Notes on this clone: The conserved closing phenylalanine or tryptophan is absent in this CDR3, likely reflecting a read error. The limits of the CDR3 on the DNA are not certain, so only TCRdb's listed CDR3 is given. V is TRBV7-8 and J is TRBJ1-1. CDR1 and CDR2 from the germline V gene are SGHVS and FQNEAQ. Both ends counted, the CDR3 spans 10 residues. CDR3: CASSLSGSFC.

The J gene is TRBJ2-1, the V gene TRBV6-5, with a weak D call TRBD2 (6 bases). V shed 6 bases and J shed 4 bases, with 16 bases lying between them. Germline-derived CDR1 and CDR2 are MNHEY and SVGAGI. The CDR3 runs 15 residues. The CDR3 DNA reads as TGTGCCAGCAGAACGGGAATGGGACTTTACAATGAGCAGTTCTTC. Amino acid sequence: CASRTGMGLYNEQFF.

This chain connects TRBV19 to TRBJ2-1; 7 bases match TRBD2. V dropped 1 base and J dropped 1; count of bases not matched to a gene: 1. The CDR3 has 15 amino acids. Germline V CDR1 and CDR2: LNHDA, SQIVND (reference sequence). The chain's CDR3 is CASSIGGGSYNEQFF. The CDR3 DNA sequence: TGTGCCAGTAGTATAGGGGGGGGGTCCTACAATGAGCAGTTCTTC.